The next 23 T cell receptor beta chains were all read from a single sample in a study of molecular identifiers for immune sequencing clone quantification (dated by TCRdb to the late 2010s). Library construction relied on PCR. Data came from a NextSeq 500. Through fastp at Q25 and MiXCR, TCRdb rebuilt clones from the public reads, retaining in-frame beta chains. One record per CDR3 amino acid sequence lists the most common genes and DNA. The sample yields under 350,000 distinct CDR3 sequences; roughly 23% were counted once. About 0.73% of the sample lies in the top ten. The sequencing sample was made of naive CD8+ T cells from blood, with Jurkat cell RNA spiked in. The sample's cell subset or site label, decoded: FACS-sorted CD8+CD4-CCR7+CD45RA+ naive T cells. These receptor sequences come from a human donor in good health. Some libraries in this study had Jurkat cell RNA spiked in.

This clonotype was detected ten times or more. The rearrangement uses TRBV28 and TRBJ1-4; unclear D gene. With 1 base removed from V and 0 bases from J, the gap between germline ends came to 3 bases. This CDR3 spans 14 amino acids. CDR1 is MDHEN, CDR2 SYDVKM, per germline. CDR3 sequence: CASSLYATNEKLFF. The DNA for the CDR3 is TGTGCCAGCAGTTTATATGCAACTAATGAAAAACTGTTTTTT.

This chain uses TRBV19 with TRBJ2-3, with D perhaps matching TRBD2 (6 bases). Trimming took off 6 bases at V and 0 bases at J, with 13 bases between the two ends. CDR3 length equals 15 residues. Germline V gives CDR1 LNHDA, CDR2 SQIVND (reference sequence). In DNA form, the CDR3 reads TGTGCCAGTAGATGGGCGGGGAAGAGCACAGATACGCAGTATTTT. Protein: CASRWAGKSTDTQYF. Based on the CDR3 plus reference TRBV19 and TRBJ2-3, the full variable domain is DGGITQSPKYLFRKEGQNVTLSCEQNLNHDAMYWYRQDPGQGLRLIYYSQIVNDFQKGDIAEGYSVSREKKESFPLTVTSAQKNPTAFYLCASRWAGKSTDTQYFGPGTRLTVL.

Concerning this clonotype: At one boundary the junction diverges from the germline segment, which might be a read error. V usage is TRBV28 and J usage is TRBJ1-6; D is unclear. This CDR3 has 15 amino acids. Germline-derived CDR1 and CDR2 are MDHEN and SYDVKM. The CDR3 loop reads CASSLYIAENSPHHF. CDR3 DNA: TGTGCCAGCAGTTTATACATAGCGGAGAATTCACCCCACCACTTT. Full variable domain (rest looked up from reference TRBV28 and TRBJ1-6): DVKVTQSSRYLVKRTGEKVFLECVQDMDHENMFWYRQDPGLGLRLIYFSYDVKMKEKGDIPEGYSVSREKKERFSLILESASTNQTSMYLCASSLYIAENSPHHFGNGTRLTVT.

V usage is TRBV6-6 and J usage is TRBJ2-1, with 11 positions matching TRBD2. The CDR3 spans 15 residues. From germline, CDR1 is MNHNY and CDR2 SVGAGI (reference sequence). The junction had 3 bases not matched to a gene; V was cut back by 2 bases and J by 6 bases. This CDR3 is CASSYASGGTNEQFF. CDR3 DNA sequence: TGTGCCAGCAGTTACGCTAGCGGGGGGACCAATGAGCAGTTCTTC.

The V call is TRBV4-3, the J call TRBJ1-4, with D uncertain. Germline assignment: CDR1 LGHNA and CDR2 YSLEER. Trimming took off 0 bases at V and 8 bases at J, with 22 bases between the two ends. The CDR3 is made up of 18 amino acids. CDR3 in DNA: TGCGCCAGCAGCCAAGAAGCGCCCTCCTCGACCCTTAACGAAAAACTGTTTTTT. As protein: CASSQEAPSSTLNEKLFF.

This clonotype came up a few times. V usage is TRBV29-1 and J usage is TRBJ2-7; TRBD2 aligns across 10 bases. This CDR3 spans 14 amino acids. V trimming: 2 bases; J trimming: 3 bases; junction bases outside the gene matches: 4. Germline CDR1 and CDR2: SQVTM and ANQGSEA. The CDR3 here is CSVELAGVNYEQYF. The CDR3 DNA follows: TGCAGCGTTGAACTAGCGGGAGTTAACTACGAGCAGTACTTC.

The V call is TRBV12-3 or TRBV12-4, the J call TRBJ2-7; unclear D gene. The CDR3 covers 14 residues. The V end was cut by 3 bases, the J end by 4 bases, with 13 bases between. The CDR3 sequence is CASSFGAQGYEQYF. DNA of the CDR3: TGTGCCAGCAGTTTTGGTGCCCAAGGGTACGAGCAGTACTTC.

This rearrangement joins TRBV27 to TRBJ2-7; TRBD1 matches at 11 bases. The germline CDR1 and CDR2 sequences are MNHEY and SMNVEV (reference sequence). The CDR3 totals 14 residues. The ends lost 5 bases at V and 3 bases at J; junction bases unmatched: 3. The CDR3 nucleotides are TGTGCCAGCAGTGGACAGGGGGCTAGCTACGAGCAGTACTTC. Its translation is CASSGQGASYEQYF.

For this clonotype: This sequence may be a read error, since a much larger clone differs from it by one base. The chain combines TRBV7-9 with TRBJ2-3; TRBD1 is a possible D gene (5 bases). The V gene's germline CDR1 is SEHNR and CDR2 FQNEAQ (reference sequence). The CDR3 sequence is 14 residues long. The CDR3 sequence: CASSTRSDTGTQYF. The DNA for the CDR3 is TGTGCCAGCAGCACCCGCAGCGACACAGGTACGCAGTATTTT.

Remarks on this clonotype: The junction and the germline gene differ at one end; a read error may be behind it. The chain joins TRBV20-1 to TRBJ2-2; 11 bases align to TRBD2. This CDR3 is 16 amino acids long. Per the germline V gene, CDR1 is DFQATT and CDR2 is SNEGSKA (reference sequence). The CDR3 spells CSAPSGGYTNPGELFF. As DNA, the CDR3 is TGCAGTGCCCCTAGCGGGGGGTACACGAACCCCGGGGAGCTGTTTTTT.

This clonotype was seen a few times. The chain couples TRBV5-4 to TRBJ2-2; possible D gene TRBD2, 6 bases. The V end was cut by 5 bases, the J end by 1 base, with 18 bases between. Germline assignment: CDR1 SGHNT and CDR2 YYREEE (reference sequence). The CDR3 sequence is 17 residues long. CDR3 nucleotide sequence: TGTGCCAGCAGTCCATTCGGGGGAGAGGGGAACACCGGGGAGCTGTTTTTT. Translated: CASSPFGGEGNTGELFF.

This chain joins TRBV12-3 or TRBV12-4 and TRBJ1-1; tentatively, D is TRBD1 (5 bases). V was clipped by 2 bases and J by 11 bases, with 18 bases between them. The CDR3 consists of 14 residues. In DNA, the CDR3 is TGTGCCAGCAGTTTAAATTTGGCAGGGTCTCCCGCTTTCTTT. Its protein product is CASSLNLAGSPAFF.

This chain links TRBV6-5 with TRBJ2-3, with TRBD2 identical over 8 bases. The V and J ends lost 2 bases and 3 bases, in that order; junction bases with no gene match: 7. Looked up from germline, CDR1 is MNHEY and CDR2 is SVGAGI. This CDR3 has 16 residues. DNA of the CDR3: TGTGCCAGCAGTTACCGCGGCGGGGGGAGTACAGATACGCAGTATTTT. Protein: CASSYRGGGSTDTQYF.

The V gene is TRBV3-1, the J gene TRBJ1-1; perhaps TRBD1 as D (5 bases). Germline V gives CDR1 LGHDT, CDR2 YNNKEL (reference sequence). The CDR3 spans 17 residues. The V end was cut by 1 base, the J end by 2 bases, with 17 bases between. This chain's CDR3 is CASSQGPEGHYNTEAFF. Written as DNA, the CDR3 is TGTGCCAGCAGCCAAGGGCCCGAGGGGCATTATAACACTGAAGCTTTCTTT. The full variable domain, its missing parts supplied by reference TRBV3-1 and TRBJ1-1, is DTAVSQTPKYLVTQMGNDKSIKCEQNLGHDTMYWYKQDSKKFLKIMFSYNNKELIINETVPNRFSPKSPDKAHLNLHINSLELGDSAVYFCASSQGPEGHYNTEAFFGQGTRLTVV.

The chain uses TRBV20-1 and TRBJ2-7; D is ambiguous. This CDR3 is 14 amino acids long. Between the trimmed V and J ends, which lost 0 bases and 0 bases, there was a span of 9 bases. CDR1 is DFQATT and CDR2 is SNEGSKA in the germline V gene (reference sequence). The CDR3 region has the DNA TGCAGTGCTAGAGATAGTAGTAGCTCCTACGAGCAGTACTTC. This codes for CSARDSSSSYEQYF.

In DNA, the CDR3 is TGTGCCAGCAGTTTGAATTTGAGGGGACTAGCTTACGAGCAGTACTTC. It specifies CASSLNLRGLAYEQYF. The chain joins TRBV28 to TRBJ2-7; 9 positions match TRBD2. The V gene end was trimmed by 3 bases and the J gene end by 4 bases; junction bases not matched to a gene: 10. Germline-derived CDR1 and CDR2 are MDHEN and SYDVKM. The CDR3 spans 16 residues.

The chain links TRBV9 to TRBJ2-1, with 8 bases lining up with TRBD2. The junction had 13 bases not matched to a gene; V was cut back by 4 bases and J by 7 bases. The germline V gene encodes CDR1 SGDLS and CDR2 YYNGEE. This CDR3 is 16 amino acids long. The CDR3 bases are TGTGCCAGCAGCAAACCGGGAGGGCCGCGGGGAAATGAGCAGTTCTTC. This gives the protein CASSKPGGPRGNEQFF.

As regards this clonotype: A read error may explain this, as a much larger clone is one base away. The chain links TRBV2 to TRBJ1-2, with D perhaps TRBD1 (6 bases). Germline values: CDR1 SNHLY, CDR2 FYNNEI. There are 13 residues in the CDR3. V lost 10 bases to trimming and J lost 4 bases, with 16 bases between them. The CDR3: CATARGYLYGYTF. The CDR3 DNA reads TGTGCCACCGCCAGGGGATACCTCTATGGCTACACCTTC.

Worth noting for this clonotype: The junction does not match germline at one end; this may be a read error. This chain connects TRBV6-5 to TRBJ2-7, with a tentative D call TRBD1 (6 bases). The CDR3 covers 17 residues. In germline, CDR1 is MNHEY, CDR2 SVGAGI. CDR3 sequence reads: CPSSCSTGTGLSYPHYF. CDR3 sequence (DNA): TGTCCCAGCAGTTGCTCGACAGGCACAGGTCTCTCCTACCCGCACTACTTC.

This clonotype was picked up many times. DNA of the CDR3: TGTGCCAGCAGCTTACGCGGGCGCACCTACGAGCAGTACTTC. This gives the protein CASSLRGRTYEQYF. This sequence joins TRBV7-2 and TRBJ2-7, with TRBD2 as a possible D gene (5 bases). This CDR3 has 14 amino acids. The V end lost 2 bases, the J end lost 2 bases, and 10 bases lay between the germline ends. Germline V lookup: CDR1 SGHTA, CDR2 FQGNSA.

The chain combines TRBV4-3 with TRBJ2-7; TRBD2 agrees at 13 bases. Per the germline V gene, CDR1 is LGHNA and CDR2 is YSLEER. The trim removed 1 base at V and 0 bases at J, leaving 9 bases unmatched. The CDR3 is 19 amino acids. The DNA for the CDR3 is TGCGCCAGCAGCCAAGGCAGGACTAGCGGGGGACCCTTCTCCTACGAGCAGTACTTC. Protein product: CASSQGRTSGGPFSYEQYF.

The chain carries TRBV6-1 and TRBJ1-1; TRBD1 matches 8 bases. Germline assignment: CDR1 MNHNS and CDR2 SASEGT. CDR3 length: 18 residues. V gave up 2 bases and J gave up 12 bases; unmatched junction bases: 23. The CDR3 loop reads CASSESLFAVFSTGEPFF. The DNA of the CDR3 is TGTGCCAGCAGTGAAAGCTTATTCGCCGTTTTCTCGACAGGGGAACCTTTCTTT.

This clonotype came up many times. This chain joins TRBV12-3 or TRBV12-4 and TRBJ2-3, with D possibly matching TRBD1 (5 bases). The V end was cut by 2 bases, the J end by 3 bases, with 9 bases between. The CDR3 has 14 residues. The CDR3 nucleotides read TGTGCCAGCAGTTTACAGGGCTTTACAGATACGCAGTATTTT. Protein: CASSLQGFTDTQYF.